The 15 T cell receptor beta chains below all came from one sample that was sequenced in a study of CD8 T cells in Susac syndrome. Reverse transcription used roughly 0.45 to 1 ug RNA and random hexamers. MiXCR, run by TCRdb on the immunoSEQ multiplex PCR reads, gives a single entry per CDR3 protein. The sample has approximately 180,000 distinct CDR3 sequences, just under 95% seen once; the top ten hold about 0.1%. Material: CD4+ T cells from PBMCs. The receptors here all came from a human donor with Susac syndrome.

This clonotype has more than one count but fewer than ten. This chain joins TRBV6-6 and TRBJ1-1, with D perhaps TRBD1 (6 bases). The CDR3 is 15 residues long. Germline CDR1 is MNHNY and CDR2 is SVGAGI (reference sequence). Trimming stripped 0 bases from V and 1 base from J, with 9 bases between. CDR3 nucleotides: TGTGCCAGCAGTTACTCGAGAGGGGGGAACACTGAAGCTTTCTTT. Encoded protein: CASSYSRGGNTEAFF.

The V and J genes are TRBV18 and TRBJ2-1; D may be TRBD1 or TRBD2 (5 bases each). There are 12 residues in the CDR3. Trimming stripped 5 bases from V and 5 bases from J, with 7 bases between. Germline loops: CDR1 KGHSH, CDR2 LQKENI. CDR3 nucleotide sequence: TGTGCCAGCTCAGGGGACGACAATGAGCAGTTCTTC. Translation gives CASSGDDNEQFF.

The chain employs TRBV3-1 and TRBJ2-3; D remains ambiguous. The length of the CDR3 is 16 residues. Germline V gene data show CDR1 as LGHDT and CDR2 as YNNKEL (reference sequence). Trimming took 0 bases from V and 0 from J, leaving 10 bases between them. The CDR3 sequence: CASSQDWAASTDTQYF. The CDR3 region has the DNA TGTGCCAGCAGCCAAGATTGGGCAGCGAGCACAGATACGCAGTATTTT.

This chain connects TRBV30 to TRBJ1-2; D remains unclear. CDR3 length: 15 residues. From germline, CDR1 is GTSNPN and CDR2 SVGIG (reference sequence). Trimming stripped 1 base from V and 4 bases from J, with 16 bases between. The CDR3 DNA is TGTGCCTGGAGTGAAAGGAGGGTTCGGAGCTATGGCTACACCTTC. Encoded protein: CAWSERRVRSYGYTF. Based on the CDR3 plus reference TRBV30 and TRBJ1-2, the full variable domain is SQTIHQWPATLVQPVGSPLSLECTVEGTSNPNLYWYRQAAGRGLQLLFYSVGIGQISSEVPQNLSASRPQDRQFILSSKKLLLSDSGFYLCAWSERRVRSYGYTFGSGTRLTVV.

The gene calls are TRBV29-1 and TRBJ1-4, with a weak D call TRBD1 (5 bases). The germline V gene has CDR1 SQVTM and CDR2 ANQGSEA. This CDR3 region has 13 residues. The V gene lost 1 base and the J gene lost 8 bases, with 11 bases spanning the gap. In DNA, the CDR3 is TGCAGCGTTGAAGGGGTCGGGGACGAAAAACTGTTTTTT. Its protein product is CSVEGVGDEKLFF.

The CDR3 loop is CASSLGAHGTDTQYF. The CDR3 DNA reads TGTGCCAGCAGTTTAGGGGCTCACGGGACAGATACGCAGTATTTT. This sequence joins TRBV12-3 or TRBV12-4 and TRBJ2-3; no definite D call. The CDR3 is 15 amino acids. Trimming stripped 1 base from V and 3 bases from J, with 11 bases between.

The rearrangement joins TRBV5-1 to TRBJ2-3; D unresolved. Germline V CDR1 and CDR2: SGHRS, YFSETQ. The CDR3 totals 16 residues. V was cut by 3 bases and J by 1 base, with 15 bases left in between. The CDR3 DNA reads as TGCGCCAGCAGCTACCAGAAGGGATCCGGCACAGATACGCAGTATTTT. Its protein product is CASSYQKGSGTDTQYF.

The chain has TRBV5-4 and TRBJ1-3, with D uncertain. The CDR3 runs 15 residues. Between the trimmed V and J ends, which lost 1 base and 0 bases, there was a span of 8 bases. Per the germline V gene, CDR1 is SGHNT and CDR2 is YYREEE (reference sequence). The CDR3 sequence is CASSLSSGSGNTIYF. Written as DNA, the CDR3 is TGTGCCAGCAGCTTGTCGTCCGGCTCTGGAAACACCATATATTTT.

The CDR3 protein is CASSVAGQPNTEAFF. The CDR3 region has the DNA TGCGCCAGCAGCGTAGCCGGACAGCCGAACACTGAAGCTTTCTTT. The chain uses TRBV5-1 and TRBJ1-1; D possibly corresponds to TRBD1 (6 bases). The germline gives CDR1 SGHRS, CDR2 YFSETQ. V was cut by 4 bases and J by 1 base, with 14 bases left in between. The CDR3 has 15 amino acids.

This clonotype occurred once. The CDR3 protein is CASSLDGDPLINTDTQYF. CDR3 sequence (DNA): TGCGCCAGCAGCTTGGACGGGGACCCCCTCATCAACACAGATACGCAGTATTTT. The chain joins TRBV5-1 to TRBJ2-3, with D possibly called TRBD1 or TRBD2 (5 bases each). Germline V gene sequence: CDR1 SGHRS, CDR2 YFSETQ. The CDR3 runs to 18 residues. Trimming stripped 0 bases from V and 2 bases from J, with 19 bases between. Drawing the rest from reference TRBV5-1 and TRBJ2-3, the complete variable domain is KAGVTQTPRYLIKTRGQQVTLSCSPISGHRSVSWYQQTPGQGLQFLFEYFSETQRNKGNFPGRFSGRQFSNSRSEMNVSTLELGDSALYLCASSLDGDPLINTDTQYFGPGTRLTVL.

This clonotype was seen just once. This chain uses TRBV19 with TRBJ2-6; D is unclear. Looked up from germline, CDR1 is LNHDA and CDR2 is SQIVND (reference sequence). The CDR3 totals 14 residues. The ends were cut back, 3 bases at V and 2 bases at J, with 5 bases in the middle. The CDR3 sequence is CASSMKAGANVLTF. The CDR3 region has the DNA TGTGCCAGTAGTATGAAGGCTGGGGCCAACGTCCTGACTTTC.

This chain uses TRBV19 with TRBJ1-3; a weak D match, TRBD1 (6 bases). V lost 5 bases and J 0 bases, leaving 20 bases between the germline ends. The CDR3 length is 18 residues. Germline-derived CDR1 and CDR2 are LNHDA and SQIVND (reference sequence). The CDR3, as DNA: TGTGCCAGTAGTCCCAACTTCCGACAGGATTTCTCTGGAAACACCATATATTTT. It is translated as CASSPNFRQDFSGNTIYF.

The gene calls are TRBV2 and TRBJ2-7; the D is unclear. V was pared by 4 bases and J by 2 bases, with 9 bases between. The germline V gene has CDR1 SNHLY and CDR2 FYNNEI. The CDR3 runs to 13 residues. The CDR3 here is CASSVRVPYEQYF. The CDR3 DNA reads as TGTGCCAGCAGTGTAAGGGTCCCCTACGAGCAGTACTTC. Combining the CDR3 with reference TRBV2 and TRBJ2-7 gives the whole variable domain EPEVTQTPSHQVTQMGQEVILRCVPISNHLYFYWYRQILGQKVEFLVSFYNNEISEKSEIFDDQFSVERPDGSNFTLKIRSTKLEDSAMYFCASSVRVPYEQYFGPGTRLTVT.

CDR3 bases: TGCGCCAGCAGAGACTCCCCGGGGGATAATGAAAAACTGTTTTTT. This sequence encodes CASRDSPGDNEKLFF. The genes are TRBV5-1 and TRBJ1-4; perhaps TRBD1 as D (5 bases). Per the germline V gene, CDR1 is SGHRS and CDR2 is YFSETQ. V was cut by 5 bases and J by 4 bases, with 15 bases left in between. This CDR3 is 15 amino acids long.

The rearrangement uses TRBV6-5 and TRBJ1-2; 9 positions match TRBD1. V lost 4 bases and J lost 5; bases outside the gene matches: 11. CDR3 length: 16 amino acids. Looked up from germline, CDR1 is MNHEY and CDR2 is SVGAGI. DNA of the CDR3: TGTGCCAGCAGTTTCTTGGGACAGGGAGACCTTTATGGCTACACCTTC. It translates to CASSFLGQGDLYGYTF.